This entry lists 20 T cell receptor beta chains sequenced from one sample in a study of naive CD8 T cells in extremely preterm neonates. Assay: immunoSEQ multiplex PCR; the TCRdb copy retains only in-frame clones and omits some. The repertoire holds some 5,900 clones, with about 98% as singletons. What was sequenced was naive CD8+ T cells from blood. Every receptor here comes from a human donor in good health.

The rearrangement uses TRBV15 and TRBJ1-4, with D tentatively TRBD1 (6 bases). The CDR3 covers 14 residues. V was clipped by 1 base and J by 7 bases, with 10 bases between them. The germline V gene has CDR1 LNHNV and CDR2 YYDKDF (reference sequence). CDR3 amino acids: CATSRGTVGEKLFF. The DNA for the CDR3 is TGTGCCACCAGCAGAGGGACAGTCGGTGAAAAACTGTTTTTT.

A word on this clone: Without the conserved terminal phenylalanine or tryptophan, this CDR3 likely stems from a read error. The DNA is omitted, as the CDR3 cannot be located on it reliably, and the CDR3 follows TCRdb's listing. The gene calls are TRBV27 and TRBJ2-7; TRBD2, as called in the table, went unchecked against the DNA. Germline V gene data show CDR1 as MNHEY and CDR2 as SMNVEV (reference sequence). The CDR3 sequence runs 11 residues, both termini included. The CDR3 is CARRAGTSINL.

The chain combines TRBV19 with TRBJ2-2; D possibly corresponds to TRBD2 (6 bases). Trimming stripped 6 bases from V and 0 bases from J, with 11 bases between. This CDR3 has 15 residues. Germline V gene sequence: CDR1 LNHDA, CDR2 SQIVND (reference sequence). This CDR3 reads CASRARGANTGELFF. Written as DNA, the CDR3 is TGTGCCAGTAGGGCGCGGGGAGCGAACACCGGGGAGCTGTTTTTT.

This chain links TRBV4-1 with TRBJ1-4, with D unresolved. Per germline, CDR1 MGHRA and CDR2 YSYEKL. The CDR3 is 15 amino acids. Trimming took 1 base from V and 7 from J, leaving 13 bases between them. CDR3 in amino acids: CASSQVQGGSEKLFF. The DNA for the CDR3 is TGCGCCAGCAGCCAAGTGCAAGGAGGGAGTGAAAAACTGTTTTTT.

The chain has TRBV5-1 and TRBJ2-3; 10 bases map to TRBD1. Germline-derived CDR1 and CDR2 are SGHRS and YFSETQ. J gave up 2 bases and V 3 bases, and 9 bases lay outside the gene matches. The CDR3 has 17 amino acids. The CDR3 DNA reads as TGCGCCAGCAGCTCGCGACAGGGGGCGGTGGACACAGATACGCAGTATTTT. Translation gives CASSSRQGAVDTDTQYF.

CDR3 residues: CASSQDDILYNEQFF. Here the CDR3 DNA reads TGTGCCAGCAGCCAAGATGACATACTTTACAATGAGCAGTTCTTC. The chain uses TRBV14 and TRBJ2-1; D unclear. With 0 bases removed from V and 4 bases from J, the gap between germline ends came to 10 bases. The CDR3 is 15 amino acids. Per germline, CDR1 SGHDN and CDR2 FVKESK.

This chain links TRBV5-6 with TRBJ2-2, with 7 bases aligning to TRBD1. Trimming cost V 0 bases and J 4 bases; bases outside gene matches: 3. CDR1 is SGHDT, CDR2 YYEEEE, per germline. The length of the CDR3 is 15 residues. The CDR3 reads CASSLGPGGTGELFF. The CDR3 DNA reads TGTGCCAGCAGCTTGGGGCCAGGGGGCACCGGGGAGCTGTTTTTT.

The chain employs TRBV4-1 and TRBJ2-5; D is unclear. There are 11 residues in the CDR3. Germline V gene lookup returns CDR1 MGHRA and CDR2 YSYEKL. The ends were cut back, 7 bases at V and 4 bases at J, with 7 bases in the middle. Here the CDR3 DNA reads TGCGCCAGCACCCTAGGAGAGACCCAGTACTTC. This codes for CASTLGETQYF.

This chain uses TRBV30 with TRBJ2-7; D is unresolved. With 0 bases removed from V and 5 bases from J, the gap between germline ends came to 8 bases. Germline-derived CDR1 and CDR2 are GTSNPN and SVGIG (reference sequence). The CDR3 consists of 12 residues. DNA of the CDR3: TGTGCCTGGAGTGTACGGTCGAACGAGCAGTACTTC. It encodes CAWSVRSNEQYF.

V gene TRBV28 combines with J gene TRBJ2-5, with TRBD2 matching 8 bases. From germline, CDR1 is MDHEN and CDR2 SYDVKM. With V trimmed by 5 bases and J by 5 bases, 7 bases remained unmatched. The CDR3 sequence is 14 residues long. The CDR3 region has the DNA TGTGCCAGCAGTGTCAGGTCGGGAGGGGAGACCCAGTACTTC. Residues: CASSVRSGGETQYF.

V usage is TRBV9 and J usage is TRBJ2-1, with 7 bases matching TRBD2. The germline V gene encodes CDR1 SGDLS and CDR2 YYNGEE. The trim removed 0 bases at V and 6 bases at J, leaving 0 bases unmatched. The CDR3 covers 13 residues. CDR3 sequence: CASSVGTSNEQFF. The CDR3 bases are TGTGCCAGCAGCGTAGGGACTAGCAATGAGCAGTTCTTC.

The V and J genes are TRBV9 and TRBJ2-3, with D unresolved. In germline, CDR1 is SGDLS, CDR2 YYNGEE. There are 15 residues in the CDR3. Trimming removed 0 bases at V and 2 bases at J, with 10 bases between. CDR3 sequence reads: CASSVEVSLTDTQYF. The CDR3 DNA sequence: TGTGCCAGCAGCGTAGAAGTAAGCCTCACAGATACGCAGTATTTT.

The rearrangement joins TRBV27 to TRBJ2-1, with TRBD1 as a possible D gene (5 bases). The CDR3 extends over 12 amino acids. The V gene's germline CDR1 is MNHEY and CDR2 SMNVEV (reference sequence). V gave up 2 bases and J gave up 10 bases, with 9 bases separating them. The CDR3: CASSLLGQEQFF. The CDR3 DNA reads as TGTGCCAGCAGTTTACTGGGGCAAGAGCAGTTCTTC.

The chain links TRBV7-9 to TRBJ2-7; a weak D match, TRBD2 (6 bases). The CDR3 is 16 amino acids. V lost 2 bases, J lost 0 bases, and 14 bases lay in between. CDR1 is SEHNR, CDR2 FQNEAQ, per germline (reference sequence). CDR3 sequence (DNA): TGTGCCAGCAGCTTACGAGACAGCGGGTCCTCCTACGAGCAGTACTTC. Translated, it gives CASSLRDSGSSYEQYF.

The chain has TRBV28 and TRBJ2-1, with 11 bases that match TRBD2. This CDR3 has 14 residues. Unmatched junction bases numbered 2, after V lost 4 bases and J lost 6 bases. CDR1 and CDR2 (germline): MDHEN, SYDVKM. The DNA for the CDR3 is TGTGCCAGCAGTTGGGGGACTAGCGGCAATGAGCAGTTCTTC. It encodes CASSWGTSGNEQFF. Filled out from reference TRBV28 and TRBJ2-1, the complete variable domain reads DVKVTQSSRYLVKRTGEKVFLECVQDMDHENMFWYRQDPGLGLRLIYFSYDVKMKEKGDIPEGYSVSREKKERFSLILESASTNQTSMYLCASSWGTSGNEQFFGPGTRLTVL.

The chain uses TRBV11-3 and TRBJ2-1; D may be TRBD2 (6 bases). Trimming shortened V by 0 bases and J by 3 bases, and 12 bases separated the two germline ends. CDR3 length: 16 residues. Germline V gives CDR1 SGHNT, CDR2 YENEEA. CDR3 in amino acids: CASSLEFGGIYNEQFF. Written as DNA, the CDR3 is TGTGCCAGCAGCTTAGAATTTGGCGGGATCTACAATGAGCAGTTCTTC.

The rearrangement links TRBV29-1 to TRBJ2-1, with 13 nucleotides matching TRBD2. CDR3 length equals 17 residues. V dropped 3 bases and J dropped 1; count of bases not matched to a gene: 6. Germline V CDR1 and CDR2: SQVTM, ANQGSEA. Here the CDR3 DNA reads TGCAGCGTTGAGTCACTAGCGGGAGGGCCTTCCTACAATGAGCAGTTCTTC. It translates to CSVESLAGGPSYNEQFF.

The chain recombines TRBV27 with TRBJ1-5; D gene ambiguous. CDR1 MNHEY and CDR2 SMNVEV come from the germline V gene (reference sequence). There are 14 residues in the CDR3. Between the trimmed V and J ends, which lost 0 bases and 0 bases, there was a span of 3 bases. The DNA for the CDR3 is TGTGCCAGCAGTTTATCTAGTAGCAATCAGCCCCAGCATTTT. Its protein product is CASSLSSSNQPQHF.

V usage is TRBV9 and J usage is TRBJ2-2; 9 bases are shared with TRBD1. Germline CDR1 reads SGDLS; CDR2 reads YYNGEE. Trimming took 3 bases from V and 1 from J; bases not matched to a gene: 4. The length of the CDR3 is 16 residues. The CDR3 protein is CASSGGGQGNTGELFF. CDR3 nucleotide sequence: TGTGCCAGCAGCGGGGGGGGACAGGGGAACACCGGGGAGCTGTTTTTT.

V and J are TRBV4-1 and TRBJ2-3; D is possibly TRBD2 (6 bases). The CDR3 runs to 14 residues. Germline assignment: CDR1 MGHRA and CDR2 YSYEKL. V lost 5 bases and J lost 7, with 16 bases in between. For the CDR3, the DNA is TGCGCCAGCAGCGAAAACGGCGGGACGAATACGCAGTATTTT. This sequence encodes CASSENGGTNTQYF.